The clone carrying this T cell receptor (beta chain) was seen only once. This specimen belongs to a study of blood T cell repertoires in COVID-19. Study context: Both acute and convalescent COVID-19 samples were obtained from the United States, Italy and Spain. T cells, B-cell-depleted T cells, or PBMCs provided the cDNA or gDNA that served as material.

The germline V gene has CDR1 MNHNY and CDR2 SVGAGI (reference sequence). The CDR3 extends over 15 amino acids. V lost 0 bases to trimming and J lost 4 bases, with 11 bases between them. In Seattle, patients joined the study during active infection and were tracked longitudinally. How the authors handled the data: Amplifying reference gene primers gave estimates of nucleated cell counts. Generated by immunoSEQ multiplex PCR, the TCRdb table keeps only in-frame clones and is missing some. V and J calls and clone size are copied from that table; D and trimming were computed from the DNA. The table includes about 17,000 clones, 77% detected once.

The receptor was isolated from a man in his 70s with COVID-19, enrolled during active disease. The gene calls are TRBV6-6 and TRBJ2-3, with a tentative D call TRBD2 (7 bases). The sequenced sample was peripheral blood. The CDR3 region is CASSYSGGGADTQYF. For the CDR3, the DNA is TGTGCCAGCAGTTACTCGGGGGGGGGCGCAGATACGCAGTATTTT.